This T cell receptor (beta chain) is from a study of T-cell reconstitution after alpha-beta-depleted transplantation in children (dated by TCRdb to about 2016). A note on the overall study: Using TCR repertoire profiling, the study followed T-cell immune reconstitution in a quantitative way in children after TCRalphabeta/CD19-depleted allogeneic hematopoietic cell transplantation.

The library was built by means of PCR. TCRdb names Illumina HiSeq 2500 as the instrument used. TCR libraries were prepared with molecular barcoding, using unique molecular identifiers to normalize TCRbeta repertoire quantification. TCRdb itself trimmed the public reads at Q25 with fastp, ran MiXCR and retained productive beta chains. Each entry merges the rows of one CDR3 protein and shows their most common DNA and genes. This sample gives approximately 350,000 distinct CDR3 sequences in total; around a tenth of them show up just once. Around 2.5% of the sample is held by the ten biggest clonotypes. A few counts support this clonotype. Its target antigen remains unknown. The input lacks base qualities; no much larger clone sits a single base away. Counted from cysteine to phenylalanine, this CDR3 has 14 amino acids. Only the CDR3 DNA stays, 42 bases, in frame from base 1. For this chain, trimming is 4 bases at the V end and 6 bases at the J end, and the number of junction bases without a gene match is 6.

This sequence was found in a human donor who donated a stem cell graft to a child with acute lymphoblastic leukemia. The rearranged segments are TRBV12-3 or TRBV12-4 and TRBJ2-5; TRBD1 aligns with 9 central bases. The sequencing used PBMCs from the stem cell graft donor, collected from the stem cell graft. The nucleotide sequence reads as follows: TGTGCCAGCAGTTCCCTGGACAGGGGAAAGACCCAGTACTTC. Protein translation: CASSSLDRGKTQYF.